Described below is a single TCR beta chain sequence and its context. Primers used in a second PCR of roughly 7 to 12 cycles were a sample-barcoded 5' primer and a J-beta primer mix. The authors tagged each cDNA molecule using a template-switch adaptor with 12 random nucleotides. TCRdb ran MiXCR on the 5' RACE reads and lists one entry per CDR3 protein. The top ten hold 20% to 25% of the sample, which has 600,000 to 1,000,000 distinct CDR3 sequences, over 45% seen once. These data are taken from a study of blood T cells in healthy people across ages. The CDR3 totals 13 residues. The V and J ends lost 8 bases and 4 bases respectively, with 9 bases between them.

The sample taken for sequencing was blood. The rearrangement joins TRBV12-3 or TRBV12-4 to TRBJ2-6; D unclear. The clonotype was recovered from a man under 40 in good health. In DNA, the CDR3 is TGTGCCAGCCGAGAAGAGGGGGCCAACGTCCTGACTTTC. Its protein is CASREEGANVLTF.